The 31 T cell receptor beta chains below come from one sample, sequenced in a study of cytomegalovirus exposure and HLA in healthy donors. The PCR had 60 Vbeta and 13 Jbeta primers. Assay used: immunoSEQ multiplex PCR; TCRdb lists only in-frame clones, some missing. In the table there are some 100,000 clones, about 79% of which are singletons. What was sequenced was PBMCs. These receptors originate from a female donor in good health and CMV-seropositive.

The gene calls are TRBV30 and TRBJ1-2, with D uncertain. Germline CDR1 and CDR2: GTSNPN and SVGIG (reference sequence). With 8 bases removed from V and 1 base from J, the gap between germline ends came to 8 bases. The CDR3 has 11 residues. The CDR3: CARNSNYGYTF. The CDR3 nucleotides read TGTGCCCGGAACAGTAACTATGGCTACACCTTC.

Of note for this clone: Sequence at one end of the junction differs from germline and may be a read error. The V call is TRBV19, the J call TRBJ2-6; 8 positions agree with TRBD1. The CDR3 is made up of 19 amino acids. Germline V gene sequence: CDR1 LNHDA, CDR2 SQIVND (reference sequence). The CDR3 DNA reads TGTGCCAGTAGACCTCTACTAGGACAGGGTCCCCGTGGGGCCAACGGCCTGACTTTC. Translated: CASRPLLGQGPRGANGLTF.

V and J are TRBV15 and TRBJ2-5, with TRBD1 as a possible D gene (6 bases). The CDR3 sequence is 14 residues long. The germline V and J ends were trimmed by 0 bases and 7 bases, with 12 bases remaining between them. The germline CDR1 and CDR2 sequences are LNHNV and YYDKDF (reference sequence). The CDR3 DNA reads TGTGCCACCAGCAGAGACAGGGGTGGGATGACCCAGTACTTC. Its translation is CATSRDRGGMTQYF.

The gene calls are TRBV6-1 and TRBJ1-5, with TRBD1 as a possible D gene (5 bases). Trimming left V 2 bases short and J 2 bases short, with 10 bases between. The length of the CDR3 is 15 residues. CDR1 and CDR2 (germline): MNHNS, SASEGT. CDR3 region: CASSERGLGNQPQHF. CDR3 DNA: TGTGCCAGCAGTGAACGGGGGTTGGGCAATCAGCCCCAGCATTTT.

The genes are TRBV7-9 and TRBJ2-7; the match to TRBD2 covers 7 bases. The germline V gene has CDR1 SEHNR and CDR2 FQNEAQ (reference sequence). V shed 4 bases and J 5 bases; nucleotides not matched to a gene: 8. The CDR3 spans 14 residues. For the CDR3, the DNA is TGTGCCAGCAGCTCGGGACTACGCCCCAACGAGCAGTACTTC. This encodes CASSSGLRPNEQYF.

This chain connects TRBV6-1 to TRBJ1-2, with a weak D call TRBD1 (6 bases). Trimming pared 4 bases from V and 1 base from J, leaving 19 bases between. The CDR3 sequence is 17 residues long. Looked up from germline, CDR1 is MNHNS and CDR2 is SASEGT. CDR3 protein: CASSVAIQGRVNYGYTF. The CDR3, as DNA: TGTGCCAGCAGTGTAGCAATACAGGGACGAGTTAACTATGGCTACACCTTC.

The chain uses TRBV27 and TRBJ2-5; 12 positions match TRBD2. The junction had 10 bases not matched to a gene; V was cut back by 6 bases and J by 2 bases. The CDR3 is made up of 17 amino acids. Germline loops: CDR1 MNHEY, CDR2 SMNVEV (reference sequence). The CDR3 DNA is TGTGCCAGCAGGGGCAGGGCACTAGCGGGGGGACAAGAGACCCAGTACTTC. The encoded protein is CASRGRALAGGQETQYF.

This rearrangement joins TRBV5-4 to TRBJ2-5; D unclear. V lost 0 bases, J lost 4 bases, and 16 bases lay in between. This CDR3 is built from 16 residues. The germline V gene has CDR1 SGHNT and CDR2 YYREEE (reference sequence). CDR3 DNA sequence: TGTGCCAGCAGCTTGGTAGGAACTAAATTGGGAGAGACCCAGTACTTC. Its protein product is CASSLVGTKLGETQYF. The full variable domain, rest sourced from reference TRBV5-4 and TRBJ2-5, is ETGVTQSPTHLIKTRGQQVTLRCSSQSGHNTVSWYQQALGQGPQFIFQYYREEENGRGNFPPRFSGLQFPNYSSELNVNALELDDSALYLCASSLVGTKLGETQYFGPGTRLLVL.

The V gene is TRBV4-1, the J gene TRBJ2-3; no reliable D call. Trimming shortened V by 1 base and J by 4 bases, and 15 bases separated the two germline ends. The CDR3 is made up of 16 amino acids. Per germline, CDR1 MGHRA and CDR2 YSYEKL. As DNA, the CDR3 is TGCGCCAGCAGCCAAGGGCCAGCTTCCGGAGCAGATACGCAGTATTTT. This sequence encodes CASSQGPASGADTQYF.

In this sample, this clone turned up a few times. The chain carries TRBV27 and TRBJ1-2; D gene unclear. The CDR3 contains 13 residues. V gave up 2 bases and J gave up 2 bases, with 6 bases separating them. Per germline, CDR1 MNHEY and CDR2 SMNVEV (reference sequence). Here the CDR3 reads CASSLSGNYGYTF. The CDR3, as DNA: TGTGCCAGCAGTTTAAGCGGGAACTATGGCTACACCTTC.

As for this clone: Mismatch with germline at one junction end may stem from a read error. The gene calls are TRBV30 and TRBJ1-6; the D gene is possibly TRBD1 (5 bases). The CDR3 covers 14 residues. Germline CDR1 and CDR2: GTSNPN and SVGIG (reference sequence). CDR3 sequence (DNA): TGTGCCTGGAGTGTACGGGGGAGGGGCTCACCCCCCCACTTT. Translating it yields CAWSVRGRGSPPHF.

The V gene is TRBV6-5, the J gene TRBJ2-7, with D possibly TRBD1 on 6 matching bases. This CDR3 contains 12 residues. The V gene's germline CDR1 is MNHEY and CDR2 SVGAGI. With 6 bases removed from V and 5 bases from J, the gap between germline ends came to 11 bases. CDR3 nucleotide sequence: TGTGCCAGCAGGACAGGCCTCCACGAGCAGTACTTC. This encodes CASRTGLHEQYF.

The chain combines TRBV19 with TRBJ1-2; possible D gene TRBD1, 5 bases. Looked up from germline, CDR1 is LNHDA and CDR2 is SQIVND (reference sequence). V dropped 0 bases and J dropped 6 bases, with 17 bases sitting between them. The CDR3 sequence is 16 residues long. In DNA form, the CDR3 reads TGTGCCAGTAGTATAGACCCCTCCACAGGAGACAATGGCTACACCTTC. Translating it yields CASSIDPSTGDNGYTF.

This chain joins TRBV5-1 and TRBJ2-5, with unresolved D. The CDR3 sequence is 15 residues long. The germline V gene has CDR1 SGHRS and CDR2 YFSETQ. Trimming removed 1 base from V and 1 base from J, with 11 bases in between. The CDR3 here is CASSLQAGGQETQYF. The DNA of the CDR3 is TGCGCCAGCAGCTTGCAAGCTGGTGGCCAAGAGACCCAGTACTTC. Full variable domain (remainder filled in from reference TRBV5-1 and TRBJ2-5): KAGVTQTPRYLIKTRGQQVTLSCSPISGHRSVSWYQQTPGQGLQFLFEYFSETQRNKGNFPGRFSGRQFSNSRSEMNVSTLELGDSALYLCASSLQAGGQETQYFGPGTRLLVL.

The V and J genes are TRBV2 and TRBJ2-3; TRBD1 matches 8 bases. V dropped 8 bases and J dropped 1; count of bases not matched to a gene: 5. CDR3 length: 14 amino acids. Germline-derived CDR1 and CDR2 are SNHLY and FYNNEI. CDR3 nucleotides: TGTGCCAGCCCACAGGGGGGAGGCACAGATACGCAGTATTTT. Translating it yields CASPQGGGTDTQYF.

The J gene is TRBJ2-1, the V gene TRBV5-4; 13 nucleotides align to TRBD2. CDR1 SGHNT and CDR2 YYREEE come from the germline V gene (reference sequence). V lost 4 bases, J lost 2 bases, and 3 bases stayed unmatched. CDR3 length: 16 residues. The CDR3 nucleotides are TGTGCCAGCAGCCCGGGACTAGCGGGGACCTACAATGAGCAGTTCTTC. Residues: CASSPGLAGTYNEQFF. The variable domain in full, with the rest retrieved from reference TRBV5-4 and TRBJ2-1, is ETGVTQSPTHLIKTRGQQVTLRCSSQSGHNTVSWYQQALGQGPQFIFQYYREEENGRGNFPPRFSGLQFPNYSSELNVNALELDDSALYLCASSPGLAGTYNEQFFGPGTRLTVL.

This sequence joins TRBV18 and TRBJ2-5; TRBD2 might be the D (5 bases). The J call may be in error: the DNA end matches TRBJ2-7 better. CDR3 length: 15 amino acids. Germline lookup yields CDR1 KGHSH and CDR2 LQKENI. CDR3 nucleotides: TGTGCCAGCTCACCTCCGGGAACCCTAGACCACGAGCAGTACTTC. This encodes CASSPPGTLDHEQYF.

The chain uses TRBV27 and TRBJ1-1; 11 nucleotides align to TRBD1. The CDR3 totals 16 residues. Germline trimming cut 5 bases from V and 1 base from J; bases unmatched to any gene: 6. Germline V CDR1 and CDR2: MNHEY, SMNVEV (reference sequence). CDR3 sequence reads: CASSMGQGGRNTEAFF. CDR3 coding DNA: TGTGCCAGCAGTATGGGACAGGGGGGGCGGAACACTGAAGCTTTCTTT.

The chain has TRBV19 and TRBJ1-4, with a tentative D call TRBD1 (6 bases). Germline lookup yields CDR1 LNHDA and CDR2 SQIVND (reference sequence). Trimming left V 5 bases short and J 6 bases short, with 16 bases between. The CDR3 runs 15 residues. The CDR3 protein is CASSPETGRHEKLFF. CDR3 coding DNA: TGTGCCAGTAGTCCCGAGACAGGTCGTCATGAAAAACTGTTTTTT.

V gene TRBV7-6 combines with J gene TRBJ2-7; TRBD1 agrees at 7 bases. This CDR3 has 12 amino acids. Per germline, CDR1 SGHVS and CDR2 FNYEAQ. The CDR3 here is CGEKGAEYEQYF. In DNA, the CDR3 is TGTGGCGAAAAGGGGGCTGAATACGAGCAGTACTTC. Using reference TRBV7-6 and TRBJ2-7 for the parts outside the CDR3, the full variable domain is GAGVSQSPRYKVTKRGQDVALRCDPISGHVSLYWYRQALGQGPEFLTYFNYEAQQDKSGLPNDRFSAERPEGSISTLTIQRTEQRDSAMYRCGEKGAEYEQYFGPGTRLTVT.

The chain joins TRBV7-6 to TRBJ2-5, with 7 bases that match TRBD2. The DNA end favors TRBJ2-7, so the J call may be wrong. There are 14 residues in the CDR3. The germline CDR1 and CDR2 sequences are SGHVS and FNYEAQ. CDR3 amino acids: CASSLVAGDYEQYF. CDR3 bases: TGTGCCAGCAGCTTAGTGGCGGGGGACTACGAGCAGTACTTC.

This chain uses TRBV30 with TRBJ1-3; D uncertain. V shed 0 bases and J shed 0 bases, with 12 bases lying between them. The CDR3 contains 16 residues. Germline loops: CDR1 GTSNPN, CDR2 SVGIG (reference sequence). The CDR3 is CAWSVRTVFSGNTIYF. The CDR3 DNA sequence: TGTGCCTGGAGTGTCCGCACAGTCTTCTCTGGAAACACCATATATTTT.

The chain uses TRBV5-1 and TRBJ2-5; 11 bases fit TRBD2. The V and J ends lost 1 base and 2 bases, in that order; junction bases with no gene match: 4. Germline CDR1 SGHRS, CDR2 YFSETQ. The CDR3 sequence is 16 residues long. In nucleotides, the CDR3 is TGCGCCAGCAGCTTGATGGGACTAGCGGTACAAGAGACCCAGTACTTC. Its protein is CASSLMGLAVQETQYF.

The J gene is TRBJ2-7, the V gene TRBV19; 7 positions agree with TRBD2. This CDR3 spans 11 amino acids. The J segment lost 6 bases and the V segment lost 5 bases, leaving 1 base of the junction unmatched. CDR1 is LNHDA, CDR2 SQIVND, per germline (reference sequence). As DNA, the CDR3 is TGTGCCAGTAGTTCGGGAGGCGAGCAGTACTTC. It specifies CASSSGGEQYF.

This clone qualifies as medium-sized. J is TRBJ1-1 and V is TRBV5-6; 12 bases are a match to TRBD1. J gave up 4 bases and V 4 bases, and 5 bases lay outside the gene matches. The CDR3 is made up of 15 amino acids. The germline V gene encodes CDR1 SGHDT and CDR2 YYEEEE. In nucleotides, the CDR3 is TGTGCCAGCAGCCCGGGACAGGGGGCTTCCACTGAAGCTTTCTTT. Protein: CASSPGQGASTEAFF. The complete variable domain, with remaining parts taken from reference TRBV5-6 and TRBJ1-1, reads DAGVTQSPTHLIKTRGQQVTLRCSPKSGHDTVSWYQQALGQGPQFIFQYYEEEERQRGNFPDRFSGHQFPNYSSELNVNALLLGDSALYLCASSPGQGASTEAFFGQGTRLTVV.

The rearrangement uses TRBV6-1 and TRBJ1-1, with D perhaps matching TRBD1 (5 bases). The V end was cut by 10 bases, the J end by 2 bases, with 14 bases between. In germline, CDR1 is MNHNS, CDR2 SASEGT. This CDR3 contains 13 residues. CDR3 in amino acids: CATQTDFNTEAFF. DNA of the CDR3: TGTGCCACCCAGACAGATTTTAACACTGAAGCTTTCTTT.

The J gene is TRBJ1-1, the V gene TRBV6-1; D perhaps matches TRBD1 (5 bases). This CDR3 region has 15 residues. V was shortened by 2 bases and J by 1 base, with 11 bases between the two germline ends. Germline V CDR1 and CDR2: MNHNS, SASEGT. CDR3 bases: TGTGCCAGCAGTGAACCGGGGAGGGGGAACACTGAAGCTTTCTTT. This encodes CASSEPGRGNTEAFF.

The chain links TRBV5-6 to TRBJ1-1, with 8 bases lining up with TRBD1. The CDR3 runs to 13 residues. The germline gives CDR1 SGHDT, CDR2 YYEEEE. The V segment lost 3 bases and the J segment 5 bases; nucleotides outside the gene matches: 3. The CDR3 reads CASSSTGGTEAFF. The CDR3, as DNA: TGTGCCAGCAGCTCCACAGGGGGTACTGAAGCTTTCTTT.

The chain carries TRBV16 and TRBJ2-2; 7 positions agree with TRBD1. The CDR3 extends over 16 amino acids. The V and J ends lost 2 bases and 4 bases, in that order; junction bases with no gene match: 7. Germline CDR1 reads KGHSY; CDR2 reads FQNENV. The DNA for the CDR3 is TGTGCCAGCAGCCAAAAGTGGGACAGAACCACCGGGGAGCTGTTTTTT. Translating gives CASSQKWDRTTGELFF. The variable domain in full, with the rest retrieved from reference TRBV16 and TRBJ2-2, is GEEVAQTPKHLVRGEGQKAKLYCAPIKGHSYVFWYQQVLKNEFKFLISFQNENVFDETGMPKERFSAKCLPNSPCSLEIQATKLEDSAVYFCASSQKWDRTTGELFFGEGSRLTVL.

The CDR3 region is CASSSSGGSTNEQFF. In DNA, the CDR3 is TGTGCCAGCAGTTCTAGCGGGGGGTCGACCAATGAGCAGTTCTTC. The genes are TRBV14 and TRBJ2-1; 11 nucleotides align to TRBD2. The CDR3 loop spans 15 amino acids. Per the germline V gene, CDR1 is SGHDN and CDR2 is FVKESK. Trimming removed 6 bases from V and 6 bases from J; junction bases left unmatched: 7.

The V call is TRBV5-6, the J call TRBJ1-5, with TRBD1 as a possible D gene (5 bases). The V gene's germline CDR1 is SGHDT and CDR2 YYEEEE. The ends were cut back, 5 bases at V and 0 bases at J, with 24 bases in the middle. The CDR3 is 19 amino acids. This chain's CDR3 is CASRHLAAKQDPSNQPQHF. CDR3 in DNA: TGTGCCAGCAGACACCTAGCGGCAAAACAGGATCCTAGCAATCAGCCCCAGCATTTT. Full variable domain (outside the CDR3, taken from reference TRBV5-6 and TRBJ1-5): DAGVTQSPTHLIKTRGQQVTLRCSPKSGHDTVSWYQQALGQGPQFIFQYYEEEERQRGNFPDRFSGHQFPNYSSELNVNALLLGDSALYLCASRHLAAKQDPSNQPQHFGDGTRLSIL.